This T cell receptor beta chain was found in a study of cytomegalovirus exposure and HLA in healthy donors. General study results and limits: It was confirmed in vitro that three of the CMV-associated chains were specific for CMV antigens. A missense variant in DCLRE1C was later tied to TCR beta V- and J-gene trimming. Reported results showed that the classifier diagnosed cytomegalovirus status with high specificity and sensitivity. Earlier analysis looked at TCR beta V segments, and most were productive about 90% or about 30% of the time.

Germline CDR1 SGHRS, CDR2 YFSETQ. The CDR3 spans 16 residues. J lost 7 bases, V lost 5 bases, and 10 bases had no gene match. With 60 Vbeta and 13 Jbeta primers, the PCR was carried out. Profiling relied on immunoSEQ multiplex PCR, and the TCRdb table lists in-frame clones only, not all of them. The sample yields 200,000 to 250,000 clones, roughly 80% seen once. Turning to this clone: Its cognate antigen is unknown.

This clonotype was sampled from a girl between 5 and 17 years old in good health and CMV-seronegative. Sequencing was performed on PBMCs. The chain combines TRBV5-1 with TRBJ2-2; 11 bases map to TRBD2. The CDR3, as DNA: TGCGCCAGCAGTCTGCAGGGACTAGCGGAGGGCGGGGAGCTGTTTTTT. It encodes CASSLQGLAEGGELFF. The whole variable domain, filled in from reference TRBV5-1 and TRBJ2-2, reads KAGVTQTPRYLIKTRGQQVTLSCSPISGHRSVSWYQQTPGQGLQFLFEYFSETQRNKGNFPGRFSGRQFSNSRSEMNVSTLELGDSALYLCASSLQGLAEGGELFFGEGSRLTVL.